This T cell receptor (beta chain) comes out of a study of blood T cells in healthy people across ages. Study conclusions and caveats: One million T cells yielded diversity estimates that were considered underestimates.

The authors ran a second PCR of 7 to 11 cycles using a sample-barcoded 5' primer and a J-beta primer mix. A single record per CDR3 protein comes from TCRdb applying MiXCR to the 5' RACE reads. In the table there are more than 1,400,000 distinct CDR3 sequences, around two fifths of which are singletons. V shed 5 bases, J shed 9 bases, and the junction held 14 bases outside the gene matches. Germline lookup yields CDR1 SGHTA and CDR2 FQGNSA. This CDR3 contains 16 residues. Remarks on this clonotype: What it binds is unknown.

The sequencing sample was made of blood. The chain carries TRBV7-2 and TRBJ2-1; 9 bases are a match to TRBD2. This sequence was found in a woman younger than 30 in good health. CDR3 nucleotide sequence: TGTGCCAGCAGCCTTGGACTAGCGAGGGTCGGCGCTGAGCAGTTCTTC. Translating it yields CASSLGLARVGAEQFF. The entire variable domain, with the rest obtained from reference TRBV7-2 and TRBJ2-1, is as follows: GAGVSQSPSNKVTEKGKDVELRCDPISGHTALYWYRQSLGQGLEFLIYFQGNSAPDKSGLPSDRFSAERTGGSVSTLTIQRTQQEDSAVYLCASSLGLARVGAEQFFGPGTRLTVL.